One sample yielded the 2 T cell receptor beta chains listed below, sequenced in a study of CD8 T cells in acute hepatitis C reinfection. Time point defined: naive CD8 control sorted from an acute-time-point sample. Repertoires were generated with immunoSEQ multiplex PCR, while TCRdb's copy carries only in-frame clones and drops some. The table has approximately 39,000 clones, 85% to 90% seen once. The sequenced sample was naive CD8+ T cells from PBMCs. These receptors all come from a man aged 25 to 40 with chronic hepatitis C.

V is TRBV6-5 and J is TRBJ1-3, with D possibly being TRBD1 (5 bases). In germline, CDR1 is MNHEY, CDR2 SVGAGI. This CDR3 region has 14 residues. V was pared by 2 bases and J by 1 base, with 6 bases between. CDR3 in amino acids: CASSYGGSGNTIYF. The CDR3 DNA reads TGTGCCAGCAGTTACGGGGGGTCTGGAAACACCATATATTTT.

This chain connects TRBV27 to TRBJ1-3; perhaps TRBD1 as D (6 bases). Germline V lookup: CDR1 MNHEY, CDR2 SMNVEV (reference sequence). Trimming cost V 5 bases and J 1 base, with 9 bases left between them. This CDR3 is built from 14 residues. The CDR3 protein is CASSPRGSGNTIYF. CDR3 nucleotide sequence: TGTGCCAGCAGTCCCAGGGGTTCTGGAAACACCATATATTTT.